These T cell receptor beta chains were read from a single sample in a study of blood T cell repertoires in COVID-19. Produced via immunoSEQ multiplex PCR; TCRdb's table is partial and in-frame only. The table includes 150,000 to 200,000 clones, approximately 80% detected once. The specimen was peripheral blood. All receptors come from a woman older than 75 with acute or convalescent COVID-19. Each CDR3 is given with its conserved first and last residue. The order of the fields is CDR3 protein, J gene, V gene.

CDR3aa: CASSAGSKETQYF
j_gene: TRBJ2-5
v_gene: TRBV5-1

CDR3aa: CASSQGLAGYNEQFF
j_gene: TRBJ2-1
v_gene: TRBV7-6

CDR3aa: CASSLGRDTPFDDTEAFF
j_gene: TRBJ1-1
v_gene: TRBV27

CDR3aa: CASSIVGPFGLGGYGYTF
j_gene: TRBJ1-2
v_gene: TRBV19

CDR3aa: CASNPGTGRYEQYF
j_gene: TRBJ2-7
v_gene: TRBV5-8

CDR3aa: CASSLYSYTEAFF
j_gene: TRBJ1-1
v_gene: TRBV28

CDR3aa: CASSFQAGNYGYTF
j_gene: TRBJ1-2
v_gene: TRBV27

CDR3aa: CASRDTYGYTF
j_gene: TRBJ1-2
v_gene: TRBV25-1

CDR3aa: CASSLWAGGMDEQFF
j_gene: TRBJ2-1
v_gene: TRBV27

CDR3aa: CASSGGQWNTEAFF
j_gene: TRBJ1-1
v_gene: TRBV19

CDR3aa: CASSVSGNSYNEQFF
j_gene: TRBJ2-1
v_gene: TRBV9

CDR3aa: CASRTSGVTGTEAFF
j_gene: TRBJ1-1
v_gene: TRBV7-9

CDR3aa: CASSTDRGRRGYTF
j_gene: TRBJ1-2
v_gene: TRBV19

CDR3aa: CASKGDSPAGGYTF
j_gene: TRBJ1-2
v_gene: TRBV6-5

CDR3aa: CASSPAGDYAGELFF
j_gene: TRBJ2-2
v_gene: TRBV5-6

CDR3aa: CASSLAGVTDTQYF
j_gene: TRBJ2-3
v_gene: TRBV5-1

CDR3aa: CASSLQGFNEKLFF
j_gene: TRBJ1-4
v_gene: TRBV7-2

CDR3aa: CASSEQGQETQYF
j_gene: TRBJ2-5
v_gene: TRBV21-1

CDR3aa: CASSLWTGDDTEAFF
j_gene: TRBJ1-1
v_gene: TRBV28

CDR3aa: CASSWDRGTDTQYF
j_gene: TRBJ2-3
v_gene: TRBV7-9

CDR3aa: CASNWAGQSTEAFF
j_gene: TRBJ1-1
v_gene: TRBV11-1

CDR3aa: CAISEAGARLNTGELFF
j_gene: TRBJ2-2
v_gene: TRBV10-3

CDR3aa: CASSRDSILMNTEAFF
j_gene: TRBJ1-1
v_gene: TRBV2

CDR3aa: CASGAVPYEQYF
j_gene: TRBJ2-7
v_gene: TRBV2

CDR3aa: CASSLTEDRGLHTF
j_gene: TRBJ1-2
v_gene: TRBV5-1

CDR3aa: CASSQFTGGSDYGYTF
j_gene: TRBJ1-2
v_gene: TRBV4-2

CDR3aa: CASSLNLAGEQFF
j_gene: TRBJ2-1
v_gene: TRBV11-3

CDR3aa: CASSPTSSNQPQHF
j_gene: TRBJ1-5
v_gene: TRBV18

CDR3aa: CASSATSGANTGELFF
j_gene: TRBJ2-2
v_gene: TRBV9

CDR3aa: CASSQRGSNTGELFF
j_gene: TRBJ2-2
v_gene: TRBV7-2

CDR3aa: CASSLVGSRRVQGETQYF
j_gene: TRBJ2-5
v_gene: TRBV7-9

CDR3aa: CASSNPPGGGDTQYF
j_gene: TRBJ2-3
v_gene: TRBV21-1

CDR3aa: CATSDTGGDSTDTQYF
j_gene: TRBJ2-3
v_gene: TRBV24-1

CDR3aa: CASLGLRGMNEQYF
j_gene: TRBJ2-7
v_gene: TRBV6-5

CDR3aa: CASSLRVLYGYTF
j_gene: TRBJ1-2
v_gene: TRBV12-3/TRBV12-4

CDR3aa: CASSPTLRQSSYEQYF
j_gene: TRBJ2-7
v_gene: TRBV19

CDR3aa: CASSRLLESSYNEQFF
j_gene: TRBJ2-1
v_gene: TRBV3-1/TRBV3-2

CDR3aa: CASSLTSASYEQYF
j_gene: TRBJ2-7
v_gene: TRBV5-6

CDR3aa: CASSLIAAQDTQYF
j_gene: TRBJ2-3
v_gene: TRBV5-4

CDR3aa: CASSTGLAGSLEQYF
j_gene: TRBJ2-7
v_gene: TRBV7-9

CDR3aa: CASSFGQGYGTDTQYF
j_gene: TRBJ2-3
v_gene: TRBV5-4

CDR3aa: CASSETGPNTEAFF
j_gene: TRBJ1-1
v_gene: TRBV18

CDR3aa: CASSFFGREGYEQYF
j_gene: TRBJ2-7
v_gene: TRBV7-9

CDR3aa: CASRSGGAREKLFF
j_gene: TRBJ1-4
v_gene: TRBV6-6

CDR3aa: CAWRVRTEAFF
j_gene: TRBJ1-1
v_gene: TRBV30

CDR3aa: CASSIYEGTDTQYF
j_gene: TRBJ2-3
v_gene: TRBV6-6

CDR3aa: CASSFQSNYGYTF
j_gene: TRBJ1-2
v_gene: TRBV7-9

CDR3aa: CASTHQGETGELFF
j_gene: TRBJ2-2
v_gene: TRBV5-1